The entry that follows covers one TCR beta chain sequence. Its matching antigen is unknown. There are 14 residues in the CDR3. Trimming took off 0 bases at V and 7 bases at J, with 12 bases between the two ends. Germline V gene lookup returns CDR1 MNHEY and CDR2 SVGAGI. The data originate from a study of long-term antiretroviral therapy in people with HIV. Across the whole study: A decade or so separates the oldest specimens from the later 2015 immediate-ART recommendation. Points from the study as a whole: The study found that diversity rose after ART but stayed below transplant donor controls. CDR3 lengths in HIV samples spanned a narrower range than controls.

Investigators performed immunoSEQ version v3.0 at survey level. Sequencing targeted roughly 35,000-55,000 T-cell genomes per sample. Data came from immunoSEQ multiplex PCR; TCRdb stores just in-frame clones and leaves some out. The sample holds some 28,000 clones, approximately 86% seen once. The sample here was unsorted PBMCs, taken 0.8 years after starting antiretroviral therapy. The chain joins TRBV6-5 to TRBJ1-1; D perhaps matches TRBD1 (6 bases). The sequence was obtained from a woman aged 25 to 39 with HIV. DNA for the CDR3: TGTGCCAGCAGTTACTCGGCGGGGGCGCATGAAGCTTTCTTT. Its translation is CASSYSAGAHEAFF.